This T cell receptor (beta chain) was captured by sequencing in a study of human T cells and chemical hapten exposure. The CDR3 extends over 14 amino acids. With 1 base removed from V and 2 bases from J, the gap between germline ends came to 6 bases. Germline CDR1 is SGHDN and CDR2 is FVKESK. MiXCR, applied by TCRdb to the RACE reads, yields one record per CDR3 protein. The sample carries tens of thousands of distinct CDR3 sequences, approximately 10% recorded once. Sample time point: patch test 2, 6 weeks after DPC sensitization. Treatment given: therapeutic diphenylcyclopropenone sensitization with weekly scalp DPC. Total RNA was isolated from whole blood that had not been fractionated.

Material: whole blood, obtained in connection with sensitization to the hapten diphenylcyclopropenone (DPC). This clonotype was sampled from a woman in her twenties or thirties with alopecia areata. Some clones in this sample may be carry-over from other donors' samples. The rearrangement uses TRBV14 and TRBJ1-5; possibly TRBD1 for D (6 bases). The CDR3 DNA reads as TGTGCCAGCAGCCAAGGGACAGGCAATCAGCCCCAGCATTTT. Its translation: CASSQGTGNQPQHF.